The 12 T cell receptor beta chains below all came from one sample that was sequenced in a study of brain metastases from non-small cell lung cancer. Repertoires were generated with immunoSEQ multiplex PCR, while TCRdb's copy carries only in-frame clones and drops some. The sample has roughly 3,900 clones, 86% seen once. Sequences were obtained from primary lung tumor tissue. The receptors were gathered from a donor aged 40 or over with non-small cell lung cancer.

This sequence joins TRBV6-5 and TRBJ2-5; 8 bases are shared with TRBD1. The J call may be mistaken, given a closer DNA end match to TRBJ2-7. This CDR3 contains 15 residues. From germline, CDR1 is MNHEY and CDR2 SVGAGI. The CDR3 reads CASTKYGQGGYEQYF. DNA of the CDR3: TGTGCCAGCACTAAATACGGACAGGGCGGCTACGAGCAGTACTTC.

CDR3 in DNA: TGTGCCAGCAGCCGGGACCGCTACAATGAGCAGTTCTTC. It specifies CASSRDRYNEQFF. The chain carries TRBV28 and TRBJ2-1; D could derive from TRBD1 or TRBD2 (5 bases each). The V end lost 6 bases, the J end lost 3 bases, and 9 bases lay between the germline ends. CDR3 size: 13 residues. CDR1 and CDR2 from the germline V gene are MDHEN and SYDVKM.

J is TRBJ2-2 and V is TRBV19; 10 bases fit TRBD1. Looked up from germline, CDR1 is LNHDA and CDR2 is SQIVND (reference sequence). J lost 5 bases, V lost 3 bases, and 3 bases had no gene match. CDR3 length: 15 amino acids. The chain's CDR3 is CASSMTGGVTGELFF. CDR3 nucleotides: TGTGCCAGTAGTATGACAGGGGGCGTTACCGGGGAGCTGTTTTTT.

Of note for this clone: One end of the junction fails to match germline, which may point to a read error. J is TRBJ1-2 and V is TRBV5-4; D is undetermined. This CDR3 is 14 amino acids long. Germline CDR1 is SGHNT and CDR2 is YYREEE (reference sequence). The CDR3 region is CASSNLRTNYGYTF. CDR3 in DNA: TGTGCCAGCAGCAATTTAAGGACTAACTATGGCTATACCTTC.

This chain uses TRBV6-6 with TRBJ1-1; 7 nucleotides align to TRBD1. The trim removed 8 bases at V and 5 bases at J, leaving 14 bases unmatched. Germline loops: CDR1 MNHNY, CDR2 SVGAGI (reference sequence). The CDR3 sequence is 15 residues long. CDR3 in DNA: TGTGCCAGCTCAGACTACAGGGGCCTGCGGACTGAAGCTTTCTTT. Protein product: CASSDYRGLRTEAFF.

DNA of the CDR3: TGTGCCAGCTCACCCCTGGGTAGCGGGGCGGATACGCAGTATTTT. It encodes CASSPLGSGADTQYF. This chain connects TRBV18 to TRBJ2-3, with 8 bases that match TRBD2. This CDR3 is 15 amino acids long. V trimming: 3 bases; J trimming: 6 bases; junction bases outside the gene matches: 8. Germline assignment: CDR1 KGHSH and CDR2 LQKENI.

The CDR3 coding sequence is TGTGCCAGCAGTGAAGGGGGCAGGGGGGCACAAGAGACCCAGTACTTC. It yields the protein CASSEGGRGAQETQYF. The rearrangement joins TRBV25-1 to TRBJ2-5; a weak D match, TRBD1 (7 bases). Trimming took 2 bases from V and 2 from J, leaving 15 bases between them. CDR3 size: 16 residues. Germline V CDR1 and CDR2: MGHDK, SYGVNS.

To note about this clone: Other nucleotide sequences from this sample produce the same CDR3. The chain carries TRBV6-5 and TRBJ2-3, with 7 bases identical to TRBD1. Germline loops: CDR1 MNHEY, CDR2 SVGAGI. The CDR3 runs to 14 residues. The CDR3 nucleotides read TGTGCTACCGAGACAGGGCCTTCCACAGATACGCAGTATTTT. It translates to CATETGPSTDTQYF.

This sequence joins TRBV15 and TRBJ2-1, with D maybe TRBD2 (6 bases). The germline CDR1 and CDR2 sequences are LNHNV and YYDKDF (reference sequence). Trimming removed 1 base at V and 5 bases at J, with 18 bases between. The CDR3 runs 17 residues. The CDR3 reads CATSRGRLAGSNNEQFF. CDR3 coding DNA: TGTGCCACCAGCAGAGGTCGTTTGGCGGGGAGCAACAATGAGCAGTTCTTC.

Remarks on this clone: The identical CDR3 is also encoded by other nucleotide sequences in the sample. The CDR3 region is CASSQPGVLGLNYGYTF. The CDR3 bases are TGTGCCAGCAGCCAACCCGGTGTCTTGGGTCTTAACTATGGCTACACCTTC. This chain joins TRBV7-9 and TRBJ1-2, with unresolved D. V lost 5 bases and J 1 base, leaving 20 bases between the germline ends. This CDR3 region has 17 residues. Germline V gives CDR1 SEHNR, CDR2 FQNEAQ (reference sequence). Supplemented by reference TRBV7-9 and TRBJ1-2, the full variable domain reads DTGVSQNPRHKITKRGQNVTFRCDPISEHNRLYWYRQTLGQGPEFLTYFQNEAQLEKSRLLSDRFSAERPKGSFSTLEIQRTEQGDSAMYLCASSQPGVLGLNYGYTFGSGTRLTVV.

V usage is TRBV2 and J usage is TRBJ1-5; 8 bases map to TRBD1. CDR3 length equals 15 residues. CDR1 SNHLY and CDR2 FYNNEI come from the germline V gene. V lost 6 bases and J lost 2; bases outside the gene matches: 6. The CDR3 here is CASSPPTGGNQPQHF. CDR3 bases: TGTGCCAGCAGCCCGCCGACAGGGGGCAATCAGCCCCAGCATTTT. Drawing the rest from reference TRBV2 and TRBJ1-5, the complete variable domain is EPEVTQTPSHQVTQMGQEVILRCVPISNHLYFYWYRQILGQKVEFLVSFYNNEISEKSEIFDDQFSVERPDGSNFTLKIRSTKLEDSAMYFCASSPPTGGNQPQHFGDGTRLSIL.

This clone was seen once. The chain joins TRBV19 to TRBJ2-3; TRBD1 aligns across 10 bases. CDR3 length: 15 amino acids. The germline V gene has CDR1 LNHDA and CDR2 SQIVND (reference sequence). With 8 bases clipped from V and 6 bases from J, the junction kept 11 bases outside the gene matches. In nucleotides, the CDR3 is TGTGCCAGTGGCCAAGGGGACAGGGGTTTTGATACGCAGTATTTT. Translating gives CASGQGDRGFDTQYF.